This T cell receptor beta chain was identified during a study of CD4+ T cells in melanoma. As to this clone: The antigen remains unidentified.

The germline V gene encodes CDR1 SNHLY and CDR2 FYNNEI. The CDR3 is 14 amino acids. V shed 2 bases and J shed 1 base, with 5 bases lying between them. Study-wide results and caveats: In melanoma, neoantigen-specific CD4+ T cells reportedly differed in differentiation state. A reported correlation linked neoantigen-specific CD4+ T cells to CD8+, macrophage and B cell function.

TCRdb's copy holds only in-frame clones and misses some; the assay was immunoSEQ multiplex PCR. The table shows about 140,000 clones, with over 90% occurring only once. J is TRBJ2-2 and V is TRBV2; D gene ambiguous. The sequence was collected from a human donor with melanoma. The CDR3 sequence: CASSESRNTGELFF. Written as DNA, the CDR3 is TGTGCCAGCAGTGAATCAAGGAACACCGGGGAGCTGTTTTTT.